Included here is one TCR beta chain sequence, with context. The data derive from a study of blood T cell repertoires in COVID-19. The wider study: In each case, the material was cDNA or gDNA derived from T cells, B-cell-depleted T cells, or PBMCs.

The V end was cut by 7 bases, the J end by 0 bases, with 11 bases between. The CDR3 loop spans 15 amino acids. Germline loops: CDR1 SGHNT, CDR2 YYREEE (reference sequence). In the original workflow: Scientists estimated how many nucleated cells there were by amplifying reference gene primers. TCRdb's table, derived via immunoSEQ multiplex PCR, lists solely in-frame clones and lacks some. The DNA gave D and trimming, while V, J and clone size come from that table. The sample has roughly 300,000 clones, roughly 90% seen once. Sequencing was performed on peripheral blood. The chain joins TRBV5-4 to TRBJ2-6; D is perhaps TRBD2 (5 bases). This TCR derives from a woman aged 25-40 years with COVID-19, enrolled during active disease. CDR3 protein: CASHSGNSGANVLTF. CDR3 bases: TGTGCCAGCCACTCGGGGAACTCTGGGGCCAACGTCCTGACTTTC.